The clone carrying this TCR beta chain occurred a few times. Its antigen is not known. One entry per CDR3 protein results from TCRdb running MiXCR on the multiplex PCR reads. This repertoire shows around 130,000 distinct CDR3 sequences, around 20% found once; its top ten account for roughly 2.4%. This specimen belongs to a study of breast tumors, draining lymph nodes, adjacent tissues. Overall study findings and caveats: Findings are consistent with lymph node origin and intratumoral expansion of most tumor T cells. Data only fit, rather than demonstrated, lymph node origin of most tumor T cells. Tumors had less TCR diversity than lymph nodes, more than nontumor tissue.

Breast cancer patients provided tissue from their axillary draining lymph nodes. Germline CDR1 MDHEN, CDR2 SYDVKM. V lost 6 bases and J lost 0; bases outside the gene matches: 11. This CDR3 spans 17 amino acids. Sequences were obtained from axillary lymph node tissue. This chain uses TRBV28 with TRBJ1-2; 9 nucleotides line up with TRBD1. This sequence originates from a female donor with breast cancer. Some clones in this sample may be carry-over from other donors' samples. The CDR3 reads CASRLIPRDRANYGYTF. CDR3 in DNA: TGTGCCAGCAGGCTAATACCAAGGGACAGGGCTAACTATGGCTACACCTTC.